Sequencing of this T cell receptor beta chain was carried out in a study of blood T cell repertoires in COVID-19. Per the study methods: Nucleated cell counts were estimated from reference gene primer amplification. TCRdb's copy holds only in-frame clones and misses some; the assay was immunoSEQ multiplex PCR. The V and J calls and the clone size are those of that table, but D and trimming were determined from the DNA. The table has about 89,000 clones, approximately 80% seen once. V was clipped by 3 bases and J by 5 bases, with 14 bases between them. The CDR3 runs 15 residues. CDR1 is SGHTA and CDR2 is FQGNSA in the germline V gene.

This sequence was found in a man between 70 and 80 years old with COVID-19, enrolled during active disease. The sequencing sample was made of peripheral blood. The chain links TRBV7-2 to TRBJ2-1; D is perhaps TRBD2 (6 bases). CDR3 in DNA: TGTGCCAGCAGCTTTTCGCGAGCGGGTCACAATGAGCAGTTCTTC. Translating it yields CASSFSRAGHNEQFF.